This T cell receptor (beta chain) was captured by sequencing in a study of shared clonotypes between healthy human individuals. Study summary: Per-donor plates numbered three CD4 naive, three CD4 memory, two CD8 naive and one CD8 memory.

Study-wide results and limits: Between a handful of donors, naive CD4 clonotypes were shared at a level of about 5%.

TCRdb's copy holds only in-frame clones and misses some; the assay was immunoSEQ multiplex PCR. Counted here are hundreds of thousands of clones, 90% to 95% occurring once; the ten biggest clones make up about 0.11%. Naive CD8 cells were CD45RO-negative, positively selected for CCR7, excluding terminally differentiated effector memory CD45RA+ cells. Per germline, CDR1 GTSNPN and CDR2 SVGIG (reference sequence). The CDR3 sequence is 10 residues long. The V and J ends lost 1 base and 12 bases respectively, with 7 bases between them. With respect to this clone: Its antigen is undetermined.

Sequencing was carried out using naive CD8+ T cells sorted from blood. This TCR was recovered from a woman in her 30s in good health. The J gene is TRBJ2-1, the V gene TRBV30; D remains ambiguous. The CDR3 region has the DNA TGTGCCTGGAGTGGTGAGAGGCAGTTCTTC. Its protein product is CAWSGERQFF.